Each of the 18 T cell receptor beta chains below was sequenced from the same sample in a study of T cell responses to AZD1222 COVID-19 vaccine. Produced via immunoSEQ multiplex PCR; TCRdb's table is partial and in-frame only. There are 130,000 to 150,000 clones in the sample; 82% occur only once, and 3.5% to 5% lies in the top ten. Material: peripheral blood, obtained on day 0 of MenACWY control vaccination. Receptors were obtained from an adult in good health.

The chain carries TRBV5-6 and TRBJ1-3, with no clear D. Trimming pared 3 bases from V and 0 bases from J, leaving 13 bases between. The CDR3 has 16 amino acids. CDR1 is SGHDT and CDR2 is YYEEEE in the germline V gene. The chain's CDR3 is CASSSDSGVSGNTIYF. The CDR3 nucleotides read TGTGCCAGCAGCTCCGACTCGGGCGTCTCTGGAAACACCATATATTTT.

V is TRBV9 and J is TRBJ1-2; D call uncertain. From germline, CDR1 is SGDLS and CDR2 YYNGEE. The CDR3 spans 16 residues. V lost 0 bases to trimming and J lost 3 bases, with 15 bases between them. The CDR3 DNA is TGTGCCAGCAGCGTAGGGGCCTCGGCCTCACACTATGGCTACACCTTC. Translation gives CASSVGASASHYGYTF.

The gene calls are TRBV24-1 and TRBJ2-3; perhaps TRBD2 as D (5 bases). Deletions cut 0 bases from V and 6 bases from J, with 9 bases between. The CDR3 extends over 14 amino acids. The germline V gene encodes CDR1 KGHDR and CDR2 SFDVKD. The CDR3 sequence: CATSDLSVADTQYF. The DNA for the CDR3 is TGTGCCACCAGTGATTTGTCGGTAGCGGATACGCAGTATTTT.

The sample holds a few counts of this clone. Here the CDR3 reads CASTPRTGGGELFF. DNA of the CDR3: TGTGCCAGCACCCCCAGGACAGGGGGCGGGGAGCTGTTTTTT. The chain couples TRBV6-6 to TRBJ2-2, with 10 bases that match TRBD1. V shed 7 bases, J shed 7 bases, and the junction held 6 bases outside the gene matches. Germline V gene data show CDR1 as MNHNY and CDR2 as SVGAGI (reference sequence). The CDR3 contains 14 residues.

The chain couples TRBV2 to TRBJ1-6; 9 bases line up with TRBD1. The V and J ends lost 5 bases and 7 bases, in that order; junction bases with no gene match: 6. The CDR3 runs to 15 residues. Per germline, CDR1 SNHLY and CDR2 FYNNEI. The CDR3: CASSSTGTGNSPLHF. CDR3 nucleotides: TGTGCCAGCAGTTCCACTGGGACAGGGAATTCACCCCTCCACTTT.

V and J are TRBV5-6 and TRBJ2-6; D gene ambiguous. Germline-derived CDR1 and CDR2 are SGHDT and YYEEEE. Trimming cost V 4 bases and J 0 bases, with 8 bases left between them. This CDR3 contains 15 residues. The CDR3 DNA follows: TGTGCCAGCAGCCCCAGGTACTCTGGGGCCAACGTCCTGACTTTC. This translates into CASSPRYSGANVLTF.

This chain uses TRBV10-1 with TRBJ1-3; D uncertain. The CDR3 extends over 14 amino acids. Trimming shortened V by 8 bases and J by 0 bases, and 11 bases separated the two germline ends. The germline V gene encodes CDR1 WNHNN and CDR2 SYGVQD (reference sequence). DNA of the CDR3: TGCGCCAGCTCCCAACACCGCTCTGGAAACACCATATATTTT. This translates into CASSQHRSGNTIYF.

This clone came up a few times. This sample includes further DNA sequences coding for the same CDR3. V and J are TRBV11-2 and TRBJ1-6; D is unclear. Germline V lookup: CDR1 SGHAT, CDR2 FQNNGV. The CDR3 is made up of 14 amino acids. V lost 1 base to trimming and J lost 10 bases, with 11 bases between them. The CDR3 DNA reads TGTGCCAGCAGCTTAGGAGGGTTGGGGTCACCCCTCCACTTT. Its protein is CASSLGGLGSPLHF.

V gene TRBV21-1 combines with J gene TRBJ1-2. TRBV21-1 is listed as a pseudogene. The CDR3 length is 9 residues. CDR3 nucleotides: TGTGCCAGCAGCTATGGCTACACCTTC. Translating gives CASSYGYTF.

The V call is TRBV24-1, the J call TRBJ2-7; 10 bases map to TRBD1. This CDR3 spans 15 amino acids. Germline loops: CDR1 KGHDR, CDR2 SFDVKD. The trim removed 3 bases at V and 5 bases at J, leaving 6 bases unmatched. The CDR3 DNA reads TGTGCCACCAGTGATAACGGACAGGGGGTCCACGAGCAGTACGTC. This encodes CATSDNGQGVHEQYV.

The chain employs TRBV7-2 and TRBJ1-6; a possible D gene is TRBD1 (5 bases). Germline V gives CDR1 SGHTA, CDR2 FQGNSA. This CDR3 is built from 15 residues. Deletions cut 0 bases from V and 7 bases from J, with 10 bases between. The CDR3 DNA is TGTGCCAGCAGCTTAGCCCCCAGGGTAAATTCACCCCTCCACTTT. Residues: CASSLAPRVNSPLHF.

This clone was found a few times. This rearrangement joins TRBV11-2 to TRBJ2-7; D call uncertain. The CDR3 loop spans 13 amino acids. V lost 3 bases and J lost 2, with 8 bases in between. Germline CDR1 and CDR2: SGHAT and FQNNGV. The DNA of the CDR3 is TGTGCCAGCAGCTTGCCCACCACCTACGAGCAGTACGTC. Protein: CASSLPTTYEQYV.

The CDR3, as DNA: TGCGCCAGCAGCTTGGTTCTCAAAGAGACCCAGTACTTC. It yields the protein CASSLVLKETQYF. This chain uses TRBV5-1 with TRBJ2-5, with no clear D. CDR3 size: 13 residues. V lost 0 bases to trimming and J lost 3 bases, with 6 bases between them. The germline V gene encodes CDR1 SGHRS and CDR2 YFSETQ.

The V gene is TRBV5-1, the J gene TRBJ2-1, with 10 bases lining up with TRBD2. The CDR3 is 17 amino acids. V lost 4 bases and J lost 7; bases outside the gene matches: 14. Germline V lookup: CDR1 SGHRS, CDR2 YFSETQ. This CDR3 is CASSLPSGGAYRNEQFF. For the CDR3, the DNA is TGCGCCAGCAGCCTGCCCAGCGGGGGGGCCTATAGGAATGAGCAGTTCTTC.

The V gene is TRBV6-1, the J gene TRBJ2-7; TRBD1 matches 11 bases. Trimming at V came to 1 base and at J to 2 bases, leaving 1 base not matched to a gene. The CDR3 loop spans 15 amino acids. Germline V CDR1 and CDR2: MNHNS, SASEGT. CDR3 sequence (DNA): TGTGCCAGCAGTGAAGGGACAGGGGGCGCCTACGAGCAGTACGTC. It is translated as CASSEGTGGAYEQYV.

This clone was seen just once. The gene calls are TRBV12-3 or TRBV12-4 and TRBJ1-6, with D unresolved. CDR3 length equals 13 residues. V shed 0 bases and J shed 10 bases, with 7 bases lying between them. The CDR3 here is CASSLAVGSPLHF. The CDR3 DNA is TGTGCCAGCAGTTTAGCGGTGGGGTCACCCCTCCACTTT.

This clone was recorded only once. The chain uses TRBV21-1 and TRBJ1-2. TRBV21-1 is recorded as a pseudogene. The length of the CDR3 is 13 residues. CDR3 residues: CASSSGGQYGYTF. In DNA form, the CDR3 reads TGTGCCAGCAGCTCGGGGGGGCAGTATGGCTACACCTTC.

This clone is a singleton in its sample. The gene calls are TRBV3-1 (or the pseudogene TRBV3-2) and TRBJ2-7, with D tentatively TRBD1 (6 bases). The germline V gene has CDR1 LGHDT and CDR2 YNNKEL (reference sequence). The ends were cut back, 4 bases at V and 6 bases at J, with 19 bases in the middle. The CDR3 extends over 15 amino acids. The CDR3 sequence is CASSPQEDSGSEQYF. As DNA, the CDR3 is TGTGCCAGCAGCCCACAAGAGGACAGCGGATCCGAGCAGTACTTC.